The 16 T cell receptor beta chains below were found in one sample sequenced in a study of brain T cells in children with intractable seizures. Only in-frame clones appear in the TCRdb table, and some are missing; sequencing was by immunoSEQ multiplex PCR. The sample includes around 340,000 clones, over 90% of them seen just once. Noted time point: blood from clinic visit 5 months post-surgery; TSC patient then seizure free. Sequenced here: peripheral blood, sampled more than 4 months after surgery. These receptor sequences come from a boy younger than two with tuberous sclerosis and intractable seizures.

The chain employs TRBV7-9 and TRBJ2-6; D gene uncertain. The CDR3 runs to 15 residues. In germline, CDR1 is SEHNR, CDR2 FQNEAQ (reference sequence). V was clipped by 5 bases and J by 0 bases, with 8 bases between them. In DNA form, the CDR3 reads TGTGCCAGCAGCCAGAAGGGCTCTGGGGCCAACGTCCTGACTTTC. As protein: CASSQKGSGANVLTF.

The gene calls are TRBV18 and TRBJ1-1; the D gene is possibly TRBD1 (5 bases). Germline V CDR1 and CDR2: KGHSH, LQKENI. Trimming pared 3 bases from V and 1 base from J, leaving 9 bases between. The CDR3 runs 14 residues. The CDR3 reads CASSPGGRNTEAFF. Here the CDR3 DNA reads TGTGCCAGCTCACCGGGGGGGAGGAACACTGAAGCTTTCTTT.

The chain has TRBV28 and TRBJ2-7; either TRBD1 or TRBD2 may fit D (5 bases each). The CDR3 has 15 residues. CDR1 is MDHEN and CDR2 is SYDVKM in the germline V gene. V lost 1 base, J lost 1 base, and 11 bases lay in between. The CDR3 protein is CASSLSGTVSYEQYF. The CDR3 DNA is TGTGCCAGCAGTTTATCGGGGACGGTGTCCTACGAGCAGTACTTC.

The chain is built from TRBV11-3 and TRBJ2-5; D remains ambiguous. Trimming left V 5 bases short and J 5 bases short, with 12 bases between. Germline V gives CDR1 SGHNT, CDR2 YENEEA. The CDR3 has 13 residues. The CDR3 loop is CASSPVAVETQYF. The CDR3 DNA sequence: TGTGCCAGCAGCCCCGTTGCAGTGGAGACCCAGTACTTC.

V and J are TRBV7-3 and TRBJ2-5; 11 bases match TRBD2. V trimming: 5 bases; J trimming: 4 bases; junction bases outside the gene matches: 6. Germline CDR1 reads SGHTA; CDR2 reads FQGTGA. The CDR3 totals 15 residues. The CDR3 loop is CASSRSGTSGETQYF. In DNA, the CDR3 is TGTGCCAGCAGCCGTTCCGGGACTAGCGGAGAGACCCAGTACTTC.

This sequence joins TRBV7-2 and TRBJ2-5; 9 nucleotides match TRBD2. The germline gives CDR1 SGHTA, CDR2 FQGNSA. This CDR3 is 15 amino acids long. V was clipped by 5 bases and J by 2 bases; unmatched bases: 6. CDR3 bases: TGTGCCAGCAGCCCACGAGCGGGGGGTCAAGAGACCCAGTACTTC. This codes for CASSPRAGGQETQYF.

V gene TRBV28 combines with J gene TRBJ2-7; 8 nucleotides match TRBD1. After removal of 7 bases from V and 0 bases from J, the junction contained 5 bases not matched to a gene. The length of the CDR3 is 14 residues. The germline CDR1 and CDR2 sequences are MDHEN and SYDVKM. The CDR3 loop reads CASMLQGGSYEQYF. The DNA for the CDR3 is TGTGCCAGCATGTTACAGGGGGGCTCCTACGAGCAGTACTTC.

The CDR3 DNA follows: TGCAGCGTGGGACAGGGGAATGGAAACACCATATATTTT. Its translation: CSVGQGNGNTIYF. The genes are TRBV29-1 and TRBJ1-3, with 10 nucleotides matching TRBD1. The CDR3 is 13 residues long. Germline CDR1 is SQVTM and CDR2 is ANQGSEA. Trimming cost V 6 bases and J 3 bases; bases outside gene matches: 2.

This chain links TRBV6-5 with TRBJ1-1; D call uncertain. CDR1 and CDR2 (germline): MNHEY, SVGAGI. The length of the CDR3 is 15 residues. The V end lost 2 bases, the J end lost 11 bases, and 21 bases lay between the germline ends. The chain's CDR3 is CASSYPDRFVGLAFF. The CDR3 nucleotides are TGTGCCAGCAGTTACCCCGATCGGTTCGTGGGTTTGGCTTTCTTT.

The V and J genes are TRBV5-4 and TRBJ2-1; TRBD1 agrees at 9 bases. V shed 4 bases and J 0 bases; nucleotides not matched to a gene: 11. The CDR3 covers 18 residues. Per germline, CDR1 SGHNT and CDR2 YYREEE (reference sequence). CDR3 sequence reads: CASSPGTGPTSSYNEQFF. Here the CDR3 DNA reads TGTGCCAGCAGCCCCGGGACAGGGCCCACGAGCTCCTACAATGAGCAGTTCTTC.

CDR3 nucleotide sequence: TGCGCCAGCAGCTTGTTTATGCGGACAGATCAAGAGACCCAGTACTTC. Amino acid sequence: CASSLFMRTDQETQYF. J is TRBJ2-5 and V is TRBV5-1, with a tentative D call TRBD1 (6 bases). V gave up 1 base and J gave up 2 bases, with 15 bases separating them. This CDR3 has 16 residues. Per germline, CDR1 SGHRS and CDR2 YFSETQ.

The chain links TRBV6-5 to TRBJ1-1; unclear D gene. Germline assignment: CDR1 MNHEY and CDR2 SVGAGI. The CDR3 has 15 residues. V shed 2 bases and J shed 1 base, with 11 bases lying between them. In nucleotides, the CDR3 is TGTGCCAGCAGTTACCTGAGAGGCGCGAACACTGAAGCTTTCTTT. Encoded protein: CASSYLRGANTEAFF.

CDR3 sequence (DNA): TGTGCCAGCAGCTTAGACGACCGGGACAGTAATGAAAAACTGTTTTTT. Residues: CASSLDDRDSNEKLFF. V usage is TRBV7-8 and J usage is TRBJ1-4, with TRBD1 matching 7 bases. Trimming took 1 base from V and 4 from J; bases not matched to a gene: 6. This CDR3 region has 16 residues. The V gene's germline CDR1 is SGHVS and CDR2 FQNEAQ.

The sample holds one count of this clone. Since no conserved phenylalanine or tryptophan closes the CDR3, a read error is the likely cause. It is unclear where the CDR3 begins or ends on the DNA, so no DNA is shown, and the CDR3 is as TCRdb lists it. J is TRBJ2-3 and V is TRBV5-1; the DNA was not compared with TRBD2, the D call given in the table. With termini counted, the CDR3 has 10 amino acids. Germline CDR1 SGHRS, CDR2 YFSETQ. The CDR3 loop is CASRPRESTI.

V and J are TRBV7-9 and TRBJ1-2; TRBD1 aligns across 8 bases. Losses at the gene ends were 5 bases for V and 6 bases for J; bases not matched to a gene: 11. The CDR3 covers 15 residues. CDR1 is SEHNR and CDR2 is FQNEAQ in the germline V gene (reference sequence). CDR3 DNA: TGTGCCAGCAGCCTCTATAATAAGACAGGGGATGGCTACACCTTC. Its protein product is CASSLYNKTGDGYTF.

The chain recombines TRBV19 with TRBJ1-1; TRBD1 agrees at 7 bases. Germline-derived CDR1 and CDR2 are LNHDA and SQIVND (reference sequence). The CDR3 runs 13 residues. V gave up 4 bases and J gave up 8 bases; unmatched junction bases: 7. The CDR3 DNA sequence: TGTGCCAGTAGTAACAGGGGTGGTCTAGAAGCTTTCTTT. It yields the protein CASSNRGGLEAFF.